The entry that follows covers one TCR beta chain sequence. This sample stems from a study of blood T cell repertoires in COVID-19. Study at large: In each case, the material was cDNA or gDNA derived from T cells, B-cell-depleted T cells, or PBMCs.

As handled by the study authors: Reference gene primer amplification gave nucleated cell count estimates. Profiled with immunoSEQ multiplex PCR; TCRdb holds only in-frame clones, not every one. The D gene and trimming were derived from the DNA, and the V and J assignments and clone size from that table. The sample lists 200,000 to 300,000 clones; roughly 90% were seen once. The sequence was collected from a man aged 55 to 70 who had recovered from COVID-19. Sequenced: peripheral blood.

CDR3 DNA: TGTGCCAGCAGCGTAGTTCCCAGACAGGGCGATGAGCAGTTCTTC. Residues: CASSVVPRQGDEQFF. The chain has TRBV9 and TRBJ2-1, with 7 bases aligning to TRBD1. This CDR3 is built from 15 residues. V lost 0 bases, J lost 8 bases, and 8 bases stayed unmatched. Germline V lookup: CDR1 SGDLS, CDR2 YYNGEE. The full variable domain, in which reference TRBV9 and TRBJ2-1 provide the parts outside the CDR3, is DSGVTQTPKHLITATGQRVTLRCSPRSGDLSVYWYQQSLDQGLQFLIQYYNGEERAKGNILERFSAQQFPDLHSELNLSSLELGDSALYFCASSVVPRQGDEQFFGPGTRLTVL.